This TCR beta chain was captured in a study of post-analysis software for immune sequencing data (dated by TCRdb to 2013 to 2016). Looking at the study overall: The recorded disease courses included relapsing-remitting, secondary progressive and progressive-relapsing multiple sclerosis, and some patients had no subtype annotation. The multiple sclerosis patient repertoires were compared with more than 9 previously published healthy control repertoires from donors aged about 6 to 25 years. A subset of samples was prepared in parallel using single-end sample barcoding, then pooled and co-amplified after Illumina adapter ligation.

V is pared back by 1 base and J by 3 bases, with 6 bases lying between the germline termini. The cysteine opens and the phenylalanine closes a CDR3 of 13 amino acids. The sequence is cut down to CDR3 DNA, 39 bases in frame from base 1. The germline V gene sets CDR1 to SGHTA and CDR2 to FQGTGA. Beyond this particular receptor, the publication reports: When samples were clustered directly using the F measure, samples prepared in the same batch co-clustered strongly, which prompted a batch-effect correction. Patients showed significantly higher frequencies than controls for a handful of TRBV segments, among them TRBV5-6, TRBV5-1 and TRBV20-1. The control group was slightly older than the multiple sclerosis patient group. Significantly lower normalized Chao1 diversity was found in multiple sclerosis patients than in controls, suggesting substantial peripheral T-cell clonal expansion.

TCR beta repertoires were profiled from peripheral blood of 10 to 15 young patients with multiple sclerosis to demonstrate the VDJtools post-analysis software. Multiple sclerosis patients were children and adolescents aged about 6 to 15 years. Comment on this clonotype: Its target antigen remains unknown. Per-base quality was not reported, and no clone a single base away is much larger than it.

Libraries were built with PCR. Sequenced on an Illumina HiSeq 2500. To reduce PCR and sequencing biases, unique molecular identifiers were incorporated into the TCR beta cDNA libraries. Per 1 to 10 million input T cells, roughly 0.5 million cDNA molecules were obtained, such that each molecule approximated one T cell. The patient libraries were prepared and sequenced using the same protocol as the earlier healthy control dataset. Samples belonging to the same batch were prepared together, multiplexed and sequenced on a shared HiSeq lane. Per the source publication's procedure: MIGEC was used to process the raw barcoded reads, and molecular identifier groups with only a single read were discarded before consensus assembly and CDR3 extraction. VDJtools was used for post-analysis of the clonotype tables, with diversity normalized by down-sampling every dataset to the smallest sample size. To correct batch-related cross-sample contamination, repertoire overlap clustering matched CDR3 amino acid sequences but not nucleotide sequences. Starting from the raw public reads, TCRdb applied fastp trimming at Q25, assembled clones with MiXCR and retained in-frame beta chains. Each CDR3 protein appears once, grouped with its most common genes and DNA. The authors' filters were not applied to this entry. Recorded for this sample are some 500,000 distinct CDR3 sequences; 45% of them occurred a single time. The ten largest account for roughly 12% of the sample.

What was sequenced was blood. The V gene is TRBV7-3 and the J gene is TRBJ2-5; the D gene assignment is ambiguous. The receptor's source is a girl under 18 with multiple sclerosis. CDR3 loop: CASSLSNKETQYF. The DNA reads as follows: TGTGCCAGCAGCTTAAGTAACAAAGAGACCCAGTACTTC. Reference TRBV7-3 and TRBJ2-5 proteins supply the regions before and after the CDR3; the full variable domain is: GAGVSQTPSNKVTEKGKYVELRCDPISGHTALYWYRQSLGQGPEFLIYFQGTGAADDSGLPNDRFFAVRPEGSVSTLKIQRTERGDSAVYLCASSLSNKETQYFGPGTRLLVL.